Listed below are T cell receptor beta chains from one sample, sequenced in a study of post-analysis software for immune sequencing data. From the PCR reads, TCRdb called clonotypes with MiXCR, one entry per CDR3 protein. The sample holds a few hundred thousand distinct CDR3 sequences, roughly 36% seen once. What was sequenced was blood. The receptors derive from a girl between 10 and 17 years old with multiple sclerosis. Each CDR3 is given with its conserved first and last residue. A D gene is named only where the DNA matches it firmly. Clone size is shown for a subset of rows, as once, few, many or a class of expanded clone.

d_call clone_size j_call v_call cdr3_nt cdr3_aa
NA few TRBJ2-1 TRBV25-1 TGTGCCAGCAGTGAACCCGGGGACGGCACCAATGAGCAGTTCTTC CASSEPGDGTNEQFF
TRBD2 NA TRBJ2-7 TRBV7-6 TGTGCCAGCAGCCCGACTAGCGACGGCACCTACGAGCAGTACTTC CASSPTSDGTYEQYF
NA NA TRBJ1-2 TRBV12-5 TGTGCTAGTGGTCTCGGCCTCCTGGGACCCTATGGCTACACCTTC CASGLGLLGPYGYTF
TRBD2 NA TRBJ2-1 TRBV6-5 TGTGCCAGCACCCGGACTAGCGGGGGCAATGAGCAGTTCTTC CASTRTSGGNEQFF
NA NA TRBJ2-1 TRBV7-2 TGTGCCAGCAGCTCCCCTCACCTCAAAAGGGATGAGCAGTTCTTC CASSSPHLKRDEQFF
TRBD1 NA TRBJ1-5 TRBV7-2 TGTGCCAGCAGCGCGGGACAGTGGAGCAATCAGCCCCAGCATTTT CASSAGQWSNQPQHF
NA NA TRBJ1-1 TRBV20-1 TGCAGTGCTAGAGCGGACGGAACGGCAGAAGCTTTCTTT CSARADGTAEAFF
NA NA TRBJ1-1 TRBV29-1 TGCAGCGCCCGGACCGCTGAAGCTTTCTTT CSARTAEAFF
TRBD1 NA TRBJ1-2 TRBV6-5 TGTGCCAGCGGTTACAGGGGTTGGGCGGTGGACTATGGCTACACCTTC CASGYRGWAVDYGYTF
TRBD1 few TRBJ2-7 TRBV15 TGTGCCACCAGCAGACGGACAGGGTCCTACGAGCAGTACTTC CATSRRTGSYEQYF
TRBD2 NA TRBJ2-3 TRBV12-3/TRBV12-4 TGTGCCAGCAGCCCAATAGCGGGGGGCACAGATACGCAGTATTTT CASSPIAGGTDTQYF
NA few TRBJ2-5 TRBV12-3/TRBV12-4 TGTGCCAGTGGGGTGGAGACCCAGTACTTC CASGVETQYF